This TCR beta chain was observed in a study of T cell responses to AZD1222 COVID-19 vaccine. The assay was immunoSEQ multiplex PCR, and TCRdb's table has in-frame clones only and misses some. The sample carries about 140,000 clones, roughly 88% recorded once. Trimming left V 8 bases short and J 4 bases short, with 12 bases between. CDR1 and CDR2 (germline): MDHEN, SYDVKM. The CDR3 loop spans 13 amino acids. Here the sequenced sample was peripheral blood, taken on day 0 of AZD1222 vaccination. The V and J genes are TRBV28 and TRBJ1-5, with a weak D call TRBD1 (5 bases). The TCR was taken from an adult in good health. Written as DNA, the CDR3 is TGTGCCAGCTCGGCAGGGCGTAATCAGCCCCAGCATTTT. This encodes CASSAGRNQPQHF.